This T cell receptor (beta chain) was captured by sequencing in a study of T cells in Graves' hyperthyroidism and ophthalmopathy. In regard to this clonotype: One end of the junction fails to match germline, which may point to a read error.

From RNA transcripts, TCR beta CDR3 regions were amplified. When the TCR CDR3 underwent first-round RT-PCR, the HTBI primer set was used. In TCRdb, the multiplex PCR reads were re-called with MiXCR into one record per CDR3 protein. Of hundreds of thousands of distinct CDR3 sequences in the sample, 40% to 55% were seen once. The hyperthyroidism was newly diagnosed and had lasted under 2 months; the patients were aged 18 to 65. CDR1 and CDR2 from the germline V gene are SGHTA and FQGNSA. This CDR3 has 12 residues. The genes are TRBV7-2 and TRBJ1-1; 7 positions match TRBD1. This TCR came from a woman younger than 35 with Graves' hyperthyroidism. Sequencing input: peripheral blood or thyroid tissue (not recorded which). CDR3 bases: TGCGCCAGCAGCTGGGGGACAGAGGAAGCTTTCTTT. This codes for CASSWGTEEAFF.